What follows is one T cell receptor (beta chain) and its context. Antigen specificity is unknown. Other DNA sequences in the same sample also yield this CDR3. The donors were adults (healthy and HIV-negative) with no recent acute infections or vaccinations. The CDR3 loop spans 12 amino acids. V was clipped by 1 base and J by 3 bases, with 7 bases between them. Germline lookup yields CDR1 GTSNPN and CDR2 SVGIG (reference sequence). The data originate from a study of shared clonotypes between healthy human individuals. Overall study findings and caveats: Larger richness was generally estimated for naive than memory subsets.

Here immunoSEQ multiplex PCR was the method, and the copy in TCRdb shows in-frame clones only, minus some. The sample contains approximately 2,300,000 clones, just under 95% of which appear only once. The source material was naive CD4+ T cells from PBMCs. Sample subset: CD45RA+ positively selected. The chain carries TRBV30 and TRBJ2-7; no reliable D call. This sequence originates from a man aged 18 to 29 in good health. Some clones in this sample may be carry-over from other donors' samples. Written as DNA, the CDR3 is TGTGCCTGGAGTGGGGCTAGCTACGAGCAGTACTTC. Its protein product is CAWSGASYEQYF.